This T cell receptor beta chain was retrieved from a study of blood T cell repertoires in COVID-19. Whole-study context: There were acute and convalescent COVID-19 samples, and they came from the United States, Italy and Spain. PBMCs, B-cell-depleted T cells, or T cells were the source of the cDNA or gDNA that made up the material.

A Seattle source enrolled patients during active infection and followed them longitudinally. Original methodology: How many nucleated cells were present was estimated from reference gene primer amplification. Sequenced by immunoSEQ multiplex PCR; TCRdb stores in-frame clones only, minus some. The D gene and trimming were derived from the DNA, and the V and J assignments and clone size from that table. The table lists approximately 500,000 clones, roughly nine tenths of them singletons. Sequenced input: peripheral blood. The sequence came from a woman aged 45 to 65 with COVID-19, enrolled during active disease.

The CDR3 coding sequence is TGTGCCAGCGTCTCTTGGGCAGATTATGGCTACACCTTC. Protein: CASVSWADYGYTF. The gene calls are TRBV2 and TRBJ1-2; no definite D call. Germline CDR1 is SNHLY and CDR2 is FYNNEI. Deletions cut 8 bases from V and 5 bases from J, with 15 bases between. This CDR3 has 13 amino acids.